Each of the 10 T cell receptor beta chains below was sequenced from the same sample in a study of blood T cell repertoires in COVID-19. Clones were sequenced by immunoSEQ multiplex PCR, and TCRdb holds only the in-frame ones, with some missing. Found here are about 27,000 clones, approximately 70% of them singletons; the top ten hold less than 7.5%. The sample taken for sequencing was peripheral blood. These receptors all stem from a man aged 60 to 69 with active or convalescent COVID-19.

By proportion, this clone is medium-sized. The chain has TRBV27 and TRBJ1-1, with D perhaps matching TRBD1 (6 bases). There are 16 residues in the CDR3. Per germline, CDR1 MNHEY and CDR2 SMNVEV (reference sequence). Trimming shortened V by 0 bases and J by 4 bases, and 15 bases separated the two germline ends. CDR3 residues: CASSLSTNRVPTEAFF. The CDR3 DNA follows: TGTGCCAGCAGTTTATCCACAAACAGGGTGCCCACTGAAGCTTTCTTT.

The chain combines TRBV19 with TRBJ1-1, with no clear D. CDR1 is LNHDA, CDR2 SQIVND, per germline (reference sequence). CDR3 length equals 12 residues. V was cut by 7 bases and J by 1 base, with 7 bases left in between. CDR3 region: CASNEANTEAFF. The CDR3 DNA is TGTGCCAGTAATGAGGCGAACACTGAAGCTTTCTTT.

This clone occurred once. V gene TRBV7-3 combines with J gene TRBJ1-2, with 9 bases matching TRBD1. This CDR3 has 17 amino acids. J was trimmed by 5 bases and V by 1 base; bases with no gene match: 11. From germline, CDR1 is SGHTA and CDR2 FQGTGA. In nucleotides, the CDR3 is TGTGCCAGCAGCTTAAAAGGAAGGGACAGGGAATATTATGGCTACACCTTC. Its translation: CASSLKGRDREYYGYTF.

This clone has only one observation. This chain links TRBV4-2 with TRBJ2-7; 8 bases align to TRBD1. Germline values: CDR1 LGHNA, CDR2 YNFKEQ. The CDR3 runs 14 residues. The J segment lost 5 bases and the V segment lost 4 bases, leaving 7 bases of the junction unmatched. CDR3 in amino acids: CASSPGQGADEQYF. In DNA form, the CDR3 reads TGTGCCAGCAGCCCGGGCCAGGGGGCCGACGAGCAGTACTTC.

As for this clone: A junction end diverges from the germline sequence, so it may reflect a read error. The chain employs TRBV28 and TRBJ1-1, with D perhaps TRBD1 (6 bases). The V gene's germline CDR1 is MDHEN and CDR2 SYDVKM. This CDR3 has 10 residues. Here the CDR3 reads CASSQRRQEF. CDR3 in DNA: TGTGCCAGCAGCCAACGCCGACAGGAATTT.

This chain joins TRBV4-2 and TRBJ1-3; no clear D gene. The CDR3 spans 13 residues. V gave up 4 bases and J gave up 8 bases, with 12 bases separating them. The germline V gene encodes CDR1 LGHNA and CDR2 YNFKEQ. The CDR3 coding sequence is TGTGCCAGCAGCCCCGGGTCTTGGGACACCATATATTTT. This sequence encodes CASSPGSWDTIYF.

This clone was found once. The chain joins TRBV7-2 to TRBJ2-5; 10 nucleotides agree with TRBD1. Germline CDR1 is SGHTA and CDR2 is FQGNSA. J lost 5 bases, V lost 1 base, and 4 bases had no gene match. This CDR3 comprises 15 residues. CDR3 loop: CASSLGTGGVETQYF. DNA of the CDR3: TGTGCCAGCAGCTTAGGGACAGGGGGAGTGGAGACCCAGTACTTC.

This chain links TRBV15 with TRBJ1-5; D gene ambiguous. Germline V gives CDR1 LNHNV, CDR2 YYDKDF (reference sequence). This CDR3 has 16 residues. V lost 0 bases to trimming and J lost 2 bases, with 11 bases between them. CDR3 region: CATSREPTRGNQPQHF. In nucleotides, the CDR3 is TGTGCCACCAGCAGAGAACCTACTAGAGGCAATCAGCCCCAGCATTTT. The full variable domain, its missing parts supplied by reference TRBV15 and TRBJ1-5, is DAMVIQNPRYQVTQFGKPVTLSCSQTLNHNVMYWYQQKSSQAPKLLFHYYDKDFNNEADTPDNFQSRRPNTSFCFLDIRSPGLGDTAMYLCATSREPTRGNQPQHFGDGTRLSIL.

This chain's CDR3 is CASSYRLAGQETQYF. In DNA, the CDR3 is TGTGCCAGCAGCTACCGACTAGCGGGACAAGAGACCCAGTACTTC. V is TRBV5-8 and J is TRBJ2-5, with TRBD2 identical over 11 bases. Per germline, CDR1 SGHTS and CDR2 YDEGEE. V lost 3 bases to trimming and J lost 2 bases; unmatched junction nucleotides: 3. CDR3 length: 15 amino acids.

Concerning this clone: One junction end disagrees with the germline gene, perhaps due to a read error. The chain employs TRBV2 and TRBJ2-3; no firm D call. The length of the CDR3 is 15 residues. From germline, CDR1 is SNHLY and CDR2 FYNNEI. This CDR3 reads CTSSELNSGADTQYF. CDR3 DNA: TGTACCAGCAGTGAACTGAATTCAGGCGCAGATACGCAGTATTTT.